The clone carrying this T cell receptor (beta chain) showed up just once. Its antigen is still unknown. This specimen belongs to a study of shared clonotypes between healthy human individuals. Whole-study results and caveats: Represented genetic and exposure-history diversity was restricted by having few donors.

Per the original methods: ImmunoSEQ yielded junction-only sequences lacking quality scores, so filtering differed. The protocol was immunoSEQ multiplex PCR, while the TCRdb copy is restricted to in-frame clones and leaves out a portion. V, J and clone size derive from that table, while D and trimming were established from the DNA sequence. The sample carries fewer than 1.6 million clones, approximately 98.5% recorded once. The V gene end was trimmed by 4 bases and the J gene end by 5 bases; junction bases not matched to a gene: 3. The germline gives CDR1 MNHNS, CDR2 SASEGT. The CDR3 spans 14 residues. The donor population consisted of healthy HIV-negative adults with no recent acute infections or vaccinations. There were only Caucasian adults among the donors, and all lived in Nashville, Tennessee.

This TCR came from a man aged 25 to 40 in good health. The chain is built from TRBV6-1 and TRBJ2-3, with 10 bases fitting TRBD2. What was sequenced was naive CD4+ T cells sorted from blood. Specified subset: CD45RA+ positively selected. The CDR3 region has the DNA TGTGCCAGCAGTGGGTCTAGCGGGAGAGATACGCAGTATTTT. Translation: CASSGSSGRDTQYF.